These T cell receptor beta chains were read from a single sample in a study of blood T cell repertoires in COVID-19. Clones were sequenced by immunoSEQ multiplex PCR, and TCRdb holds only the in-frame ones, with some missing. This sample has around 480,000 clones, with around 88% found just once. Sequencing was carried out using peripheral blood. These receptors came from a woman aged 45-59 years with COVID-19, enrolled during active disease. Each CDR3 is given with its conserved first and last residue.

>TRBJ1-1|TRBV7-8
CASSLGIGGGLEAFF
>TRBJ2-1|TRBV4-2
CASSQRGGNEQFF
>TRBJ2-5|TRBV12-3/TRBV12-4
CASSGDRETQYF
>TRBJ1-2|TRBV18
CASSPNDIPPPGLGYTF
>TRBJ1-1|TRBV27
CASRLPGQEAFF
>TRBJ1-6|TRBV7-9
CASSLVSGGDSPLHF
>TRBJ2-7|TRBV27
CASSLSPRPPYEQYF
>TRBJ2-1|TRBV9
CASSVWDRAQNEQFF
>TRBJ1-4|TRBV5-1
CASSLVGTAATNEKLFF
>TRBJ2-5|TRBV28
CASTPGREKFQYF
>TRBJ1-2|TRBV28
CASSLSGGAKNYGYTF
>TRBJ2-5|TRBV12-3/TRBV12-4
CASSEGQALYF
>TRBJ2-3|TRBV19
CASSIEGLMRGEDTDTQYF
>TRBJ2-7|TRBV5-8
CASSYQNYEQYF
>TRBJ2-7|TRBV7-9
CASSLKAAGGYEQYF
>TRBJ2-3|TRBV6-6
CASSFSQGGSDTQYF
>TRBJ2-1|TRBV2
CASSEETGVNEQFF
>TRBJ2-1|TRBV5-1
CASSFRDRVSNEQFF
>TRBJ1-4|TRBV6-5
CASSYSGWSKLFF
>TRBJ1-2|TRBV2
CASSELGRGNYGYTF
>TRBJ2-1|TRBV9
CASSGPVFNEQFF
>TRBJ2-7|TRBV6-6
CASSSLAGASYEQYF
>TRBJ1-1|TRBV6-1
CASSEPSNTEAFF
>TRBJ2-1|TRBV6-5
CASNHGQGVNEQFF
>TRBJ2-2|TRBV4-1
CASSPPGQATGELFF
>TRBJ2-2|TRBV7-8
CASSSQTSGGDTGELFF
>TRBJ1-2|TRBV12-5
CASGFRGSGYTF
>TRBJ2-3|TRBV27
CASSFTTSPTDTQYF
>TRBJ1-1|TRBV6-6
CASSYGYGNTEAFF
>TRBJ2-2|TRBV11-2
CASSLVGERGAGGELFF
>TRBJ1-4|TRBV10-3
CATATGATNEKLFF
>TRBJ1-4|TRBV5-4
CASSFQNEKLFF
>TRBJ1-2|TRBV18
CASSLDRQPYGYTF
>TRBJ1-6|TRBV15
CATSRDFSSPPSPLHF
>TRBJ1-2|TRBV15
CATSRDRDSRGNGYTF
>TRBJ1-1|TRBV5-1
CASREGGPILNTEAFF
>TRBJ1-1|TRBV7-9
CASSLEGVGNTEAFF
>TRBJ2-1|TRBV30
CAWSVGGGGVNEQFF
>TRBJ2-7|TRBV5-6
CASSSFGDEQYF
>TRBJ1-1|TRBV27
CASSSPLRQGKGIVEAFF
>TRBJ2-2|TRBV2
CASGPTGTGELFF
>TRBJ2-7|TRBV6-5
CASTRQPPYEQYF
>TRBJ1-2|TRBV19
CASSTSTGGYTF
>TRBJ2-3|TRBV6-5
CASRTGQNTDTQYF
>TRBJ1-1|TRBV24-1
CATSLGLNTEAFF
>TRBJ2-1|TRBV9
CASSVEVSSYNEQFF
>TRBJ1-2|TRBV28
CASSPRVGGYTF
>TRBJ1-2|TRBV4-2
CASSQEGDTAYGYTF
>TRBJ1-6|TRBV6-4
CASSDSTNSPLHF